This T cell receptor (beta chain) comes out of a study of CXCR3-negative and CXCR3-positive naive CD8 T cells. Study-wide results and caveats: Whereas memory cells differed, naive CXCR3-negative and CXCR3-positive cells shared similar TRBV-TRBJ usage. CXCR3-positive naive cells had TRB CDR3s that were more hydrophobic than CXCR3-negative naive cells had.

A word on this clonotype: Its antigen is undetermined.

CDR3 size: 15 residues. The germline V gene has CDR1 DFQATT and CDR2 SNEGSKA (reference sequence). UMI labels and 5' RACE were used to prepare the TRB cDNA libraries. For each CDR3 protein, TCRdb gives one entry from its re-call of the 5' RACE reads, without DNA. The table for this sample gives some 110,000 distinct CDR3 sequences. Triplicate sorting captured hundreds of thousands of cells each from every CD8+ T cell subset. Those CD8+ T cells considered naive were CD45RO-CCR7+CD27+CD95-. This receptor was taken from a human donor in good health. Some clones in this sample may be carry-over from other donors' samples. Material: naive CXCR3+ CD8+ T cells from blood. Subset described: CD45RO-CCR7+CD27+CD95- naive CD8+ T cells expressing CXCR3 (TNR3+). The chain joins TRBV20-1 to TRBJ1-5. The CDR3 region is CSARSWTESNQPQHF.